This TCR beta chain derives from a study of blood T cell repertoires in COVID-19. V shed 0 bases and J shed 4 bases, with 5 bases lying between them. The germline gives CDR1 SGDLS, CDR2 YYNGEE. The CDR3 totals 13 residues. Clones were sequenced by immunoSEQ multiplex PCR, and TCRdb holds only the in-frame ones, with some missing. The sample shows roughly 340,000 clones, around 87% of them seen only once. The clonotype originates from a man in his forties in a cohort exposed to, infected with or recovered from COVID-19 (not recorded which). Sequencing was done on a sample of PBMCs or T cells enriched from blood (not recorded which). The J gene is TRBJ1-3, the V gene TRBV9; D is unresolved. The CDR3 reads CASSVGEGNTIYF. The CDR3 DNA is TGTGCCAGCAGCGTAGGGGAGGGAAACACCATATATTTT.